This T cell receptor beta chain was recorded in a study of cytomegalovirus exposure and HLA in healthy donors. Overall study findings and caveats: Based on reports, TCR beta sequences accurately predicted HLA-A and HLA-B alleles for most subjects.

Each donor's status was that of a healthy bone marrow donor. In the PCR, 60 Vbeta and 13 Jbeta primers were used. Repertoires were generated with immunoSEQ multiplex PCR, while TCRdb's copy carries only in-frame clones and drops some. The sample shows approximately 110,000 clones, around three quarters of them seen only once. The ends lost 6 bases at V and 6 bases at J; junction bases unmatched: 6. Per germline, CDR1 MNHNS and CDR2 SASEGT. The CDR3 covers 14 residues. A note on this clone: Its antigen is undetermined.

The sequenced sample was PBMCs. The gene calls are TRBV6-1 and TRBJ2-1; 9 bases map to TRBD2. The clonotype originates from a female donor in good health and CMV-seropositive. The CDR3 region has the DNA TGTGCCAGCAGGGTGGGGACTAGCCGCAATGAGCAGTTCTTC. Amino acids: CASRVGTSRNEQFF.